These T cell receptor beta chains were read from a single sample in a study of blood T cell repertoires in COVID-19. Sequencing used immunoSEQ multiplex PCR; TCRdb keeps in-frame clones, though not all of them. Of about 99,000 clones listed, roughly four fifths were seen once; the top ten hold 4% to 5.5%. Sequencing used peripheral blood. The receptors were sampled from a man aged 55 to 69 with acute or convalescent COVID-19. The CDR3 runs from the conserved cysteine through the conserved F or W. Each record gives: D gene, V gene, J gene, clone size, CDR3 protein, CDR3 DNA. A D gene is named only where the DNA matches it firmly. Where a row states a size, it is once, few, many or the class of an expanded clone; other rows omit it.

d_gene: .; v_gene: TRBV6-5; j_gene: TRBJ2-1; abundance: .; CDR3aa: CASSYGGDNEQFF; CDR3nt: TGTGCCAGCAGTTATGGAGGGGACAATGAGCAGTTCTTC
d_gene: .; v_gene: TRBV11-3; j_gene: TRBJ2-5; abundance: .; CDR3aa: CASSMNTRGAGYQETQYF; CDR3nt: TGTGCCAGCAGCATGAACACCCGGGGGGCCGGGTACCAAGAGACCCAGTACTTC
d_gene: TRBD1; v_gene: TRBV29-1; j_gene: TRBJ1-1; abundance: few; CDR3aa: CSALTGEAFF; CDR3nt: TGCAGCGCTCTGACAGGGGAAGCTTTCTTT
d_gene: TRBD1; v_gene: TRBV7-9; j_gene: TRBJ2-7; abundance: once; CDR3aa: CASSLQVTGNYEQYF; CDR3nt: TGTGCCAGCAGCTTACAGGTGACAGGGAACTACGAGCAGTACTTC
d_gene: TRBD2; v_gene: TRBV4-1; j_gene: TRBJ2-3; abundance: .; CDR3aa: CASSQGEAGGRYSTDTQYF; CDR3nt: TGCGCCAGCAGCCAAGGTGAAGCGGGGGGGCGATATAGCACAGATACGCAGTATTTT
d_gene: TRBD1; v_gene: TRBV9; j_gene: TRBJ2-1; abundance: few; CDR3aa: CASSVRDSVLITDNEQFF; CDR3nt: TGTGCCAGCAGCGTCCGGGACAGTGTCTTGATTACGGACAATGAGCAGTTCTTC
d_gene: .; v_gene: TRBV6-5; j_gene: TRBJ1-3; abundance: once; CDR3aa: CASSYSPRNSGNTIYF; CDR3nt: TGTGCCAGCAGTTACTCGCCTAGGAACTCTGGAAACACCATATATTTT
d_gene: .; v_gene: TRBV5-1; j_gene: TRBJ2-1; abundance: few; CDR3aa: CASSFEFGNEQFF; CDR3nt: TGCGCCAGCAGCTTCGAGTTTGGTAATGAGCAGTTCTTC
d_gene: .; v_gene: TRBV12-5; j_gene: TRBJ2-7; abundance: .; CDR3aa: CASGLVTQGPAEQYF; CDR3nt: TGTGCTAGTGGTTTGGTAACACAGGGTCCCGCCGAGCAGTACTTC
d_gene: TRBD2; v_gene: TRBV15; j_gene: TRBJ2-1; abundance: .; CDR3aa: CATSTIAGGGLDYNEQFF; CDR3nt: TGTGCCACCAGCACAATAGCGGGAGGGGGATTAGACTACAATGAGCAGTTCTTC
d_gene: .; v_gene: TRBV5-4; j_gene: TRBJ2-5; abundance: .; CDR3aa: CASSLGGEETQYF; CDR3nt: TGTGCCAGCAGCTTGGGAGGAGAAGAGACCCAGTACTTC
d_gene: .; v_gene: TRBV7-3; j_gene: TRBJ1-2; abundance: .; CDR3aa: CASTSAGLRGYTF; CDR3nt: TGTGCCAGCACTTCGGCAGGGCTGAGAGGCTACACCTTC
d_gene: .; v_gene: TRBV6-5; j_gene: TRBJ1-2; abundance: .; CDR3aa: CASSYSGQNGYTF; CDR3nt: TGTGCCAGCAGTTACTCGGGGCAAAATGGCTACACCTTC
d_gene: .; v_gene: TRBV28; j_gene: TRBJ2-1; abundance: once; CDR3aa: CASSLVGVALRWYEQFF; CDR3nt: TGTGCCAGCAGTTTAGTAGGGGTCGCGCTGCGCTGGTATGAGCAGTTCTTC
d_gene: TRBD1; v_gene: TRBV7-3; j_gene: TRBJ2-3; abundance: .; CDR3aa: CASMMTGGSTDTQYF; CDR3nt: TGTGCCAGCATGATGACAGGGGGTAGCACAGATACGCAGTATTTT
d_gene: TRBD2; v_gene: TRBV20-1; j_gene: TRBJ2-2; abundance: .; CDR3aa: CSASSGRSHTGELFF; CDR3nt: TGCAGTGCTAGTAGCGGGAGGTCACACACCGGGGAGCTGTTTTTT